This entry features one TCR beta chain sequence. The data were obtained in a study of control samples from healthy donors and cancer patients. The CDR3 covers 13 residues. Germline V CDR1 and CDR2: SGHKS, YYEKEE (reference sequence). V lost 3 bases and J lost 7, with 14 bases in between. This table comes from immunoSEQ multiplex PCR, and its TCRdb copy is limited to in-frame clones, with some not included. Here the sample spans approximately 150,000 clones, 91% being singletons. This TCR was sampled from a man between 18 and 29 years old in good health. The sample was blood. The chain carries TRBV5-5 and TRBJ2-7; no clear D. The CDR3 bases are TGTGCCAGCAGCTCCCCTACACGGCGGGAGCAGTACTTC. Translating it yields CASSSPTRREQYF.